Listed here are 14 T cell receptor beta chains from one sample, sequenced in a study of control samples from healthy donors and cancer patients. Using immunoSEQ multiplex PCR, the repertoire was profiled, and TCRdb retains in-frame clones only, with some absent. The table lists 40,000 to 45,000 clones, approximately 70% of them singletons, with over 15% in the top ten. The sample taken for sequencing was formalin-fixed, paraffin-embedded tissue. The receptor set was obtained from a male donor with melanoma.

The chain couples TRBV10-3 to TRBJ2-1; 9 positions match TRBD1. The germline gives CDR1 ENHRY, CDR2 SYGVKD. This CDR3 spans 14 amino acids. The J segment lost 0 bases and the V segment lost 7 bases, leaving 1 base of the junction unmatched. Written as DNA, the CDR3 is TGTGCCATCAAGGGACAGGGCTCCTACAATGAGCAGTTCTTC. It yields the protein CAIKGQGSYNEQFF.

The chain has TRBV5-1 and TRBJ2-1; possibly TRBD2 for D (6 bases). Per germline, CDR1 SGHRS and CDR2 YFSETQ. Trimming took 5 bases from V and 5 from J, leaving 14 bases between them. The CDR3 runs to 14 residues. CDR3 region: CASRLGSLDNEQFF. As DNA, the CDR3 is TGCGCCAGCAGACTCGGGAGCTTGGACAATGAGCAGTTCTTC.

V and J are TRBV19 and TRBJ2-1; 11 positions agree with TRBD2. Per germline, CDR1 LNHDA and CDR2 SQIVND (reference sequence). The CDR3 contains 15 residues. V was pared by 3 bases and J by 15 bases, with 13 bases of the junction left unmatched. The CDR3 nucleotides read TGTGCCAGTAGTATTAATCGTCCTAGCGGGAGGAGTGCGTTCTTC. Protein: CASSINRPSGRSAFF. Based on the CDR3 plus reference TRBV19 and TRBJ2-1, the full variable domain is DGGITQSPKYLFRKEGQNVTLSCEQNLNHDAMYWYRQDPGQGLRLIYYSQIVNDFQKGDIAEGYSVSREKKESFPLTVTSAQKNPTAFYLCASSINRPSGRSAFFGPGTRLTVL.

CDR3 protein: CATSDPTGPNEKLFF. The CDR3 nucleotides are TGTGCCACCAGTGATCCGACAGGACCGAATGAAAAACTGTTTTTT. The chain is built from TRBV24-1 and TRBJ1-4, with D possibly matching TRBD1 (6 bases). The CDR3 runs to 15 residues. Germline V CDR1 and CDR2: KGHDR, SFDVKD. The V and J ends lost 3 bases and 5 bases respectively, with 12 bases between them.

This clone was counted only a few times. J is TRBJ2-1 and V is TRBV5-6, with D maybe TRBD2 (8 bases). V was clipped by 4 bases and J by 10 bases, with 21 bases between them. The CDR3 runs 15 residues. Germline-derived CDR1 and CDR2 are SGHDT and YYEEEE. This CDR3 is CASSPTGAGRGEQFF. Here the CDR3 DNA reads TGTGCCAGCAGCCCCACAGGGGCCGGGAGGGGGGAGCAGTTCTTC.

This clone was observed a handful of times. The chain couples TRBV11-2 to TRBJ2-1; TRBD2 matches at 7 bases. Germline trimming cut 3 bases from V and 9 bases from J; bases unmatched to any gene: 11. This CDR3 comprises 15 residues. Germline CDR1 SGHAT, CDR2 FQNNGV. The CDR3 DNA reads TGTGCCAGCAGCTTGATGGCGGGAGTCGTGGGTGAGCAGTTCTTC. Translated, it gives CASSLMAGVVGEQFF.

The V and J genes are TRBV5-5 and TRBJ1-6; D may be TRBD1 (5 bases). Germline V gene sequence: CDR1 SGHKS, CDR2 YYEKEE (reference sequence). CDR3 length equals 14 residues. Trimming removed 0 bases at V and 8 bases at J, with 9 bases between. The CDR3 DNA follows: TGTGCCAGCAGCTTGGGTGGAGGGGATTCACCCCTCCACTTT. Translated, it gives CASSLGGGDSPLHF.

V usage is TRBV29-1 and J usage is TRBJ1-1; TRBD1 aligns across 8 bases. V lost 6 bases and J lost 4; bases outside the gene matches: 7. From germline, CDR1 is SQVTM and CDR2 ANQGSEA. The CDR3 is 13 residues long. The chain's CDR3 is CSVIGQGSTEAFF. The CDR3 coding sequence is TGCAGCGTGATTGGACAGGGATCCACTGAAGCTTTCTTT.

The rearrangement uses TRBV7-9 and TRBJ2-3, with TRBD2 matching over 13 bases. The V segment lost 5 bases and the J segment 4 bases; nucleotides outside the gene matches: 3. The CDR3 sequence is 15 residues long. Germline CDR1 reads SEHNR; CDR2 reads FQNEAQ (reference sequence). The CDR3: CASSPGLAGADTQYF. The CDR3 DNA follows: TGTGCCAGCAGCCCTGGACTAGCGGGAGCAGATACGCAGTATTTT.

Regarding this clone: A read error may explain this, as a much larger clone is one base away. This sample includes further DNA sequences coding for the same CDR3. The V call is TRBV7-9, the J call TRBJ2-7; D is perhaps TRBD1 or TRBD2 (7 bases each). Germline V lookup: CDR1 SEHNR, CDR2 FQNEAQ (reference sequence). This CDR3 spans 15 amino acids. Trimming took 6 bases from V and 7 from J, leaving 22 bases between them. The chain's CDR3 is CASSPTGSAGEEQYF. CDR3 nucleotides: TGTGCCAGCAGTCCGACAGGGTCCGCGGGGGAAGAGCAGTACTTC.

CDR3 residues: CASSLRGPSSWETQYF. DNA of the CDR3: TGTGCCAGCAGTTTAAGAGGACCCAGCAGCTGGGAGACCCAGTACTTC. The chain is built from TRBV27 and TRBJ2-5; D remains unclear. V was cut by 2 bases and J by 5 bases, with 18 bases left in between. Germline V gene sequence: CDR1 MNHEY, CDR2 SMNVEV (reference sequence). The CDR3 consists of 16 residues.

This clone was picked up one time. V gene TRBV5-6 combines with J gene TRBJ2-5, with D maybe TRBD1 (5 bases). Germline-derived CDR1 and CDR2 are SGHDT and YYEEEE. The V and J ends lost 0 bases and 1 base respectively, with 7 bases between them. The CDR3 extends over 14 amino acids. In DNA, the CDR3 is TGTGCCAGCAGCTTGGTAACAGGCCAAGAGACCCAGTACTTC. Protein product: CASSLVTGQETQYF.

The rearrangement uses TRBV6-5 and TRBJ1-6, with a possible D match to TRBD1 (6 bases). The germline V and J ends were trimmed by 2 bases and 7 bases, with 9 bases remaining between them. The CDR3 covers 14 residues. Germline values: CDR1 MNHEY, CDR2 SVGAGI. The CDR3 reads CASSYLQGNSPLHF. CDR3 DNA: TGTGCCAGCAGTTACCTACAGGGCAATTCACCCCTCCACTTT.

The chain is built from TRBV5-5 and TRBJ2-7, with unresolved D. Germline CDR1 reads SGHKS; CDR2 reads YYEKEE (reference sequence). Trimming took 0 bases from V and 3 from J, leaving 4 bases between them. This CDR3 is 12 amino acids long. CDR3 coding DNA: TGTGCCAGCAGCTTGGAAGACTACGAGCAGTACTTC. This encodes CASSLEDYEQYF.